These 9 T cell receptor beta chains originate from one sample sequenced in a study of T-cell reconstitution after alpha-beta-depleted transplantation in children. A library of TCRbeta sequences, prepared with unique molecular identifiers, was generated. From the PCR reads, TCRdb called clonotypes with MiXCR, one entry per CDR3 protein. This table holds roughly 300,000 distinct CDR3 sequences, under 14% found once. The sample here was peripheral blood, taken 180 days after TCRalphabeta/CD19-depleted stem cell transplant. These receptor sequences come from a male patient aged 2 to 9 who had a stem cell transplant for chronic granulomatous disease, so the T cells may come from the graft donor.

This clonotype has at least ten counts. The genes are TRBV29-1 and TRBJ1-5, with a weak D call TRBD1 (6 bases). CDR3 length equals 14 residues. Germline V gene lookup returns CDR1 SQVTM and CDR2 ANQGSEA. Trimming left V 4 bases short and J 0 bases short, with 10 bases between. The CDR3 spells CSVGGPNSNQPQHF. In DNA form, the CDR3 reads TGCAGCGTTGGGGGGCCTAATAGCAATCAGCCCCAGCATTTT.

This clonotype is a singleton in its sample. A read error may explain this, as a much larger clone is one base away. V is TRBV4-1 and J is TRBJ2-2; D gene uncertain. Per the germline V gene, CDR1 is MGHRA and CDR2 is YSYEKL. The CDR3 extends over 16 amino acids. As DNA, the CDR3 is TGCACCAGCAGCCCGGGCCTTAACGTTGGCACCGGGGAGCTGTTTTTT. Translated, it gives CTSSPGLNVGTGELFF.

This clonotype was counted many times. The chain joins TRBV6-5 to TRBJ2-1; 15 bases fit TRBD2. V lost 2 bases, J lost 7 bases, and 0 bases stayed unmatched. The CDR3 length is 15 residues. The germline V gene has CDR1 MNHEY and CDR2 SVGAGI. In DNA form, the CDR3 reads TGTGCCAGCAGTTACGGGACTAGCGGGGGGAATGAGCAGTTCTTC. It yields the protein CASSYGTSGGNEQFF.

This clonotype was counted only a few times. This chain connects TRBV30 to TRBJ1-5; 9 bases match TRBD1. Per the germline V gene, CDR1 is GTSNPN and CDR2 is SVGIG (reference sequence). This CDR3 is 15 amino acids long. Trimming removed 2 bases from V and 6 bases from J; junction bases left unmatched: 8. CDR3 sequence (DNA): TGTGCCTGGAGTAGGCCGGGACAGGGCCGTCAGCCCCAGCATTTT. Amino acid sequence: CAWSRPGQGRQPQHF.

Turning to this clonotype: A much larger clone sits a single nucleotide away, making a read error possible. The V call is TRBV12-3 or TRBV12-4, the J call TRBJ2-5; D uncertain. CDR3 size: 14 residues. Trimming left V 4 bases short and J 5 bases short, with 14 bases between. CDR3 sequence reads: CASSYFGVQETQYF. DNA for the CDR3: TGTGCCAGCAGTTACTTTGGGGTGCAGGAGACCCAGTACTTC.

This clonotype was seen many times. The V call is TRBV6-1, the J call TRBJ2-1; TRBD1 matches at 7 bases. Per the germline V gene, CDR1 is MNHNS and CDR2 is SASEGT. Trimming at V came to 5 bases and at J to 5 bases, leaving 6 bases not matched to a gene. This CDR3 has 14 residues. The CDR3 region has the DNA TGTGCCAGCAGTCGACAGGGCTTCCACAATGAGCAGTTCTTC. This gives the protein CASSRQGFHNEQFF.

In its sample, this clonotype was seen many times. The chain combines TRBV20-1 with TRBJ2-7, with D possibly TRBD2 on 5 matching bases. Trimming removed 3 bases from V and 5 bases from J, with 14 bases in between. Germline V gene sequence: CDR1 DFQATT, CDR2 SNEGSKA (reference sequence). This CDR3 has 13 residues. CDR3 in amino acids: CSARASYPNEQYF. The DNA for the CDR3 is TGCAGTGCTAGGGCTAGCTATCCCAACGAGCAGTACTTC.

This clonotype was found many times. The J gene is TRBJ1-6, the V gene TRBV20-1; D is ambiguous. Germline lookup yields CDR1 DFQATT and CDR2 SNEGSKA (reference sequence). V lost 3 bases to trimming and J lost 10 bases, with 10 bases between them. The CDR3 length is 12 residues. The DNA of the CDR3 is TGCAGTGCTAGGGCGGGTCGCTCACCCCTCCACTTT. Residues: CSARAGRSPLHF.

This clonotype was recorded many times. V gene TRBV20-1 combines with J gene TRBJ2-7; D call uncertain. This CDR3 comprises 14 residues. Germline V gene data show CDR1 as DFQATT and CDR2 as SNEGSKA (reference sequence). The ends were cut back, 0 bases at V and 5 bases at J, with 14 bases in the middle. In DNA form, the CDR3 reads TGCAGTGCTAGAGATGGGGTTAGACTTGACGAGCAGTACTTC. Protein product: CSARDGVRLDEQYF.